The T cell receptor (beta chain) under discussion was sequenced for a study of memory CD8 T cells in hepatitis C reinfection. Study context: Chronic HCV followed reinfection in two donors who cleared primary infection. Peak reinfection samples were taken 3 to 8 weeks after detection.

Time point reported: peak reinfection, 3 to 8 weeks after reinfection detection. No in vitro expansion preceded TCR sequencing of the sorted cells. Control naive CD8 T cells came from a couple of donors at all three reinfection time points. The data were produced by immunoSEQ multiplex PCR, yet TCRdb's version contains in-frame clones alone and is incomplete. Among about 45,000 clones listed, 88% were seen once. The CDR3 extends over 13 amino acids. CDR1 is MNHEY, CDR2 SVGAGI, per germline. Trimming shortened V by 0 bases and J by 7 bases, and 9 bases separated the two germline ends. The rearrangement joins TRBV6-5 to TRBJ1-2, with D hard to call. The origin of this receptor is a man between 18 and 29 years old with hepatitis C virus infection. The source material was naive CD8+ T cells sorted from blood. Written as DNA, the CDR3 is TGTGCCAGCAGTTACTCCGACACTTCTGGCTACACCTTC. This translates into CASSYSDTSGYTF.